One sample yielded the 6 T cell receptor beta chains listed below, sequenced in a study of T cell responses to AZD1222 COVID-19 vaccine (dated by TCRdb to about 2021). The time point label of this sample denotes: baseline before first vaccination. Libraries were made using the immunoSEQ multiplex PCR assay. TCRdb took over this immuneACCESS table, retaining in-frame rearrangements with V and J assigned. Such tables are incomplete; in checked studies, under half of the missing clones stem from an unresolved V gene, and the remainder is unexplained. The sample table records approximately 130,000 clones; nearly 95% of these occur just once. Around 0.91% of the sample is taken by the ten largest. The material was peripheral blood, obtained on day 0 of AZD1222 vaccination. The receptors here all came from an adult in good health.

This clone occurred a few times. V gene TRBV6-1 combines with J gene TRBJ2-3; weak D call: TRBD2 (6 bases). Germline-derived CDR1 and CDR2 are MNHNS and SASEGT. This CDR3 is built from 15 residues. V was pared by 0 bases and J by 5 bases, with 12 bases between. CDR3 sequence reads: CASSEAWRAGDTQYF. DNA of the CDR3: TGTGCCAGCAGTGAAGCTTGGAGGGCCGGAGATACGCAGTATTTT.

This sequence joins TRBV3-1 (or the pseudogene TRBV3-2) and TRBJ2-7; D may be TRBD1 (6 bases). Germline CDR1 and CDR2: LGHDT and YNNKEL (reference sequence). V lost 1 base and J 4 bases, leaving 17 bases between the germline ends. The CDR3 runs to 16 residues. DNA for the CDR3: TGTGCCAGCAGCCAAGGGACAGCCCTACGCACTTACGAGCAGTACTTC. Protein sequence: CASSQGTALRTYEQYF.

This chain joins TRBV10-1 and TRBJ2-7, with D tentatively TRBD2 (6 bases). Trimming pared 6 bases from V and 4 bases from J, leaving 16 bases between. Germline assignment: CDR1 WNHNN and CDR2 SYGVQD (reference sequence). The CDR3 totals 14 residues. DNA for the CDR3: TGCGCCAGCAGGCTTGGGCGGGACCGATACGAGCAGTACTTC. The encoded protein is CASRLGRDRYEQYF.

This chain uses TRBV18 with TRBJ2-1, with D possibly TRBD1 on 5 matching bases. The V and J ends lost 3 bases and 6 bases respectively, with 9 bases between them. The CDR3 consists of 13 residues. Per the germline V gene, CDR1 is KGHSH and CDR2 is LQKENI. Here the CDR3 reads CASSPGQGNEQFF. Here the CDR3 DNA reads TGTGCCAGCTCACCCGGGCAGGGCAATGAGCAGTTCTTC.

As for this clone: Other nucleotide sequences in the sample specify the same CDR3. The chain couples TRBV2 to TRBJ1-1; 7 positions match TRBD1. The CDR3 runs 13 residues. Losses at the gene ends were 2 bases for V and 5 bases for J; bases not matched to a gene: 2. Germline assignment: CDR1 SNHLY and CDR2 FYNNEI. This CDR3 reads CASSEQGGTEAFF. The CDR3, as DNA: TGTGCCAGCAGTGAACAGGGGGGGACTGAAGCTTTCTTT.

This chain connects TRBV3-1 (or the pseudogene TRBV3-2) to TRBJ1-1; D remains unclear. Germline values: CDR1 LGHDT, CDR2 YNNKEL (reference sequence). The germline V and J ends were trimmed by 1 base and 3 bases, with 9 bases remaining between them. CDR3 size: 14 residues. The CDR3 reads CASSQGTAHTEAFF. The CDR3 nucleotides read TGTGCCAGCAGCCAAGGGACGGCCCACACTGAAGCTTTCTTT.